The 32 T cell receptor beta chains below all came from one sample that was sequenced in a study of vaccination effects on CD4 cells after COVID-19. Before sequencing, viral peptide pools were used by the ViraFEST assay to expand antigen-specific CD4+ T cells. Scientists isolated CD4+ T cells after a roughly ten-day culture period ended. The study found no prior SARS-CoV-2 infection in the vaccine recipients, who tested negative for nucleocapsid antibodies. These TCRs are of unknown antigen specificity. Clones were sequenced by immunoSEQ multiplex PCR, and TCRdb holds only the in-frame ones, with some missing. This sample yields about 24,000 clones, of which 60% to 85% are seen a single time; under 15% belongs to the top ten. Specimen: CD4+ T cells from PBMCs cultured with HCoV-OC43 spike peptides, collected before COVID-19 vaccination. Stated subset: HCoV-OC43 spike overlapping peptide pool stimulation. All receptors derive from a human donor who received a COVID-19 vaccine.

The chain carries TRBV24-1 and TRBJ1-5, with a tentative D call TRBD1 (6 bases). There are 15 residues in the CDR3. Trimming cost V 4 bases and J 2 bases, with 11 bases left between them. Germline V lookup: CDR1 KGHDR, CDR2 SFDVKD. The CDR3 region is CATSEGRGRNQPQHF. CDR3 coding DNA: TGTGCCACCAGTGAGGGACGGGGGCGCAATCAGCCCCAGCATTTT.

The chain links TRBV11-2 to TRBJ2-1, with D hard to call. Trimming pared 4 bases from V and 5 bases from J, leaving 15 bases between. Germline V gene data show CDR1 as SGHAT and CDR2 as FQNNGV. This CDR3 has 15 amino acids. The CDR3 coding sequence is TGTGCCAGCAGCTCGGTCTTCCATAGCCACAATGAGCAGTTCTTC. Translation: CASSSVFHSHNEQFF.

V is TRBV6-1 and J is TRBJ1-4; D not resolved. Germline CDR1 and CDR2: MNHNS and SASEGT. This CDR3 comprises 12 residues. V dropped 1 base and J dropped 8 bases, with 5 bases sitting between them. This CDR3 is CASSEVAEKLFF. CDR3 nucleotides: TGTGCCAGCAGTGAAGTGGCCGAAAAACTGTTTTTT.

The CDR3 coding sequence is TGCGCCAGCCGGTCCCCCGGGACCGCAGAGGGAAATGGCTACACCTTC. Translating it yields CASRSPGTAEGNGYTF. V gene TRBV4-1 combines with J gene TRBJ1-2, with a weak D call TRBD1 (5 bases). The CDR3 loop spans 16 amino acids. Germline values: CDR1 MGHRA, CDR2 YSYEKL. V was clipped by 8 bases and J by 6 bases, with 25 bases between them.

Details on this clone: The sample carries other DNA sequences with the same CDR3. CDR3 bases: TGTGCCAGCAGTTATGTCGAGAACACTGAAGCTTTCTTT. It encodes CASSYVENTEAFF. The chain links TRBV6-5 to TRBJ1-1; D call uncertain. Germline V gene lookup returns CDR1 MNHEY and CDR2 SVGAGI. The CDR3 spans 13 residues. The V end was cut by 3 bases, the J end by 1 base, with 6 bases between.

This clone was found a few times. The V and J genes are TRBV11-1 and TRBJ1-1, with TRBD1 identical over 8 bases. Trimming took 7 bases from V and 3 from J; bases not matched to a gene: 4. This CDR3 contains 13 residues. The germline V gene encodes CDR1 SGHAT and CDR2 FQDESV (reference sequence). In DNA form, the CDR3 reads TGTGCCAGCAACAAACAGGGGGACACTGAAGCTTTCTTT. This sequence encodes CASNKQGDTEAFF.

The DNA of the CDR3 is TGTGCCAGCAGCATTCGACAGGGGAATACTGAAGCTTTCTTT. This encodes CASSIRQGNTEAFF. The chain uses TRBV7-9 and TRBJ1-1, with TRBD1 matching 8 bases. The CDR3 has 14 amino acids. Trimming cost V 5 bases and J 5 bases; bases outside gene matches: 7. Germline-derived CDR1 and CDR2 are SEHNR and FQNEAQ (reference sequence).

V and J are TRBV2 and TRBJ2-3; D unresolved. Looked up from germline, CDR1 is SNHLY and CDR2 is FYNNEI. CDR3 length: 10 amino acids. V was shortened by 9 bases and J by 6 bases, with 7 bases between the two germline ends. The chain's CDR3 is CASKLDTQYF. The CDR3 region has the DNA TGTGCCAGTAAACTGGATACGCAGTATTTT.

The chain employs TRBV28 and TRBJ1-1; D gene unclear. In germline, CDR1 is MDHEN, CDR2 SYDVKM. The ends were cut back, 4 bases at V and 0 bases at J, with 6 bases in the middle. The CDR3 spans 13 residues. For the CDR3, the DNA is TGTGCCAGCAGTTCCGGCCTGAACACTGAAGCTTTCTTT. Its protein is CASSSGLNTEAFF.

The chain is built from TRBV21-1 and TRBJ1-5; the table's D call, TRBD1, has no DNA check behind it. TRBV21-1 is tagged as a pseudogene. CDR3 length: 19 amino acids. CDR3 in DNA: TGTGCCAGCAGCAAAGCCGGGACAGGGGACCCCTATGGCAATCAGCCCCAGCATTTT. This codes for CASSKAGTGDPYGNQPQHF.

The chain links TRBV12-3 or TRBV12-4 to TRBJ2-3, with D possibly TRBD2 on 5 matching bases. This CDR3 has 12 amino acids. V was pared by 4 bases and J by 11 bases, with 13 bases between. CDR3 in DNA: TGTGCCAGCAGTTCTGGGAGTAGGCTGCAGTATTTT. Its protein product is CASSSGSRLQYF.

By share, this clone ranks as medium-sized. CDR3 nucleotide sequence: TGCAGCGCCGCGGGACACCAAAACTATGGCTACACCTTC. Translation gives CSAAGHQNYGYTF. The V gene is TRBV29-1, the J gene TRBJ1-2, with a tentative D call TRBD1 (6 bases). CDR1 is SQVTM, CDR2 ANQGSEA, per germline. Trimming left V 7 bases short and J 2 bases short, with 14 bases between. The CDR3 extends over 13 amino acids.

This chain joins TRBV7-2 and TRBJ2-2, with 9 bases that match TRBD1. After removal of 6 bases from V and 0 bases from J, the junction contained 5 bases not matched to a gene. CDR1 and CDR2 (germline): SGHTA, FQGNSA. The CDR3 covers 16 residues. CDR3 nucleotide sequence: TGTGCCAGCAGACAAACAGGGGGCGCGAACACCGGGGAGCTGTTTTTT. Translating gives CASRQTGGANTGELFF. Complete variable domain (other parts from reference TRBV7-2 and TRBJ2-2): GAGVSQSPSNKVTEKGKDVELRCDPISGHTALYWYRQSLGQGLEFLIYFQGNSAPDKSGLPSDRFSAERTGGSVSTLTIQRTQQEDSAVYLCASRQTGGANTGELFFGEGSRLTVL.

The rearrangement uses TRBV18 and TRBJ2-3, with D possibly matching TRBD1 (5 bases). The CDR3 totals 16 residues. In germline, CDR1 is KGHSH, CDR2 LQKENI. V lost 0 bases to trimming and J lost 4 bases, with 14 bases between them. The CDR3 reads CASSPPPQGGADTQYF. CDR3 coding DNA: TGTGCCAGCTCACCACCGCCTCAGGGTGGGGCAGATACGCAGTATTTT.

This clone has just one count. J is TRBJ2-1 and V is TRBV14; D is undetermined. Germline assignment: CDR1 SGHDN and CDR2 FVKESK. The CDR3 loop spans 17 amino acids. Trimming took 2 bases from V and 3 from J, leaving 17 bases between them. This chain's CDR3 is CASSQRISHLFYNEQFF. In nucleotides, the CDR3 is TGTGCCAGCAGCCAACGGATTAGCCACTTATTCTACAATGAGCAGTTCTTC.

The chain joins TRBV5-4 to TRBJ2-3, with TRBD1 identical over 7 bases. V was clipped by 3 bases and J by 3 bases; unmatched bases: 4. The germline V gene encodes CDR1 SGHNT and CDR2 YYREEE (reference sequence). This CDR3 has 14 amino acids. This CDR3 is CASSSGQTTDTQYF. CDR3 DNA sequence: TGTGCCAGCAGCTCGGGACAGACAACAGATACGCAGTATTTT.

The chain has TRBV7-6 and TRBJ2-3; 8 nucleotides match TRBD2. The length of the CDR3 is 14 residues. CDR1 SGHVS and CDR2 FNYEAQ come from the germline V gene. Trimming removed 11 bases from V and 5 bases from J; junction bases left unmatched: 12. CDR3 in DNA: TGTGCCGTGGGCGCGGGAGGAGCGAGAGATACGCAGTATTTT. Encoded protein: CAVGAGGARDTQYF.

The rearrangement joins TRBV6-4 to TRBJ2-3; 10 bases line up with TRBD2. This CDR3 comprises 13 residues. The germline gives CDR1 MRHNA, CDR2 SNTAGT. Unmatched junction bases numbered 0, after V lost 8 bases and J lost 1 base. The CDR3 here is CASGTSGTDTQYF. CDR3 nucleotides: TGTGCCAGCGGGACTAGCGGCACAGATACGCAGTATTTT.

The rearrangement uses TRBV6-6 and TRBJ1-4; D is possibly TRBD1 (5 bases). Per the germline V gene, CDR1 is MNHNY and CDR2 is SVGAGI (reference sequence). V lost 5 bases and J lost 4, with 20 bases in between. The CDR3 is made up of 17 amino acids. DNA of the CDR3: TGTGCCAGCAGTCCTTTGGTCTCGGGGGTATATAATGAAAAACTGTTTTTT. Its translation: CASSPLVSGVYNEKLFF.

This clone was counted once. The chain couples TRBV12-3 or TRBV12-4 to TRBJ2-1; 7 bases align to TRBD2. The CDR3 spans 12 residues. J was trimmed by 15 bases and V by 4 bases; bases with no gene match: 9. CDR3 amino acids: CASSSETSTGFF. Here the CDR3 DNA reads TGTGCCAGCAGTTCCGAGACTAGCACGGGGTTCTTC.

This clone is a singleton in its sample. This rearrangement joins TRBV5-4 to TRBJ1-4, with a possible D match to TRBD1 (5 bases). Deletions cut 0 bases from V and 6 bases from J, with 12 bases between. Per the germline V gene, CDR1 is SGHNT and CDR2 is YYREEE (reference sequence). There are 15 residues in the CDR3. The CDR3 region has the DNA TGTGCCAGCAGCTTGGGTGGCAGGGTGGATGAAAAACTGTTTTTT. As protein: CASSLGGRVDEKLFF.

The chain's CDR3 is CASSFGGSNTGELFF. The CDR3 DNA reads TGCGCCAGCAGCTTCGGTGGGTCGAACACCGGGGAGCTGTTTTTT. V is TRBV5-1 and J is TRBJ2-2; D gene unclear. CDR3 length: 15 amino acids. With 2 bases removed from V and 0 bases from J, the gap between germline ends came to 8 bases. Looked up from germline, CDR1 is SGHRS and CDR2 is YFSETQ.

This clone is a singleton in its sample. The chain links TRBV30 to TRBJ2-5; 9 bases are shared with TRBD1. Germline CDR1 is GTSNPN and CDR2 is SVGIG (reference sequence). The CDR3 runs 14 residues. With V trimmed by 5 bases and J by 0 bases, 4 bases remained unmatched. This CDR3 is CAWEGQGHQETQYF. The CDR3 coding sequence is TGTGCCTGGGAAGGACAGGGGCACCAAGAGACCCAGTACTTC. The variable domain in full, completed from reference TRBV30 and TRBJ2-5, reads SQTIHQWPATLVQPVGSPLSLECTVEGTSNPNLYWYRQAAGRGLQLLFYSVGIGQISSEVPQNLSASRPQDRQFILSSKKLLLSDSGFYLCAWEGQGHQETQYFGPGTRLLVL.

The chain couples TRBV9 to TRBJ1-5, with TRBD1 matching 7 bases. The CDR3 is made up of 15 amino acids. The V gene end was trimmed by 2 bases and the J gene end by 1 base; junction bases not matched to a gene: 3. Germline V gene sequence: CDR1 SGDLS, CDR2 YYNGEE. The CDR3 reads CASSVGTVSNQPQHF. The DNA of the CDR3 is TGTGCCAGCAGCGTTGGGACAGTAAGCAATCAGCCCCAGCATTTT.

The rearrangement joins TRBV9 to TRBJ2-1; the match to TRBD2 covers 12 bases. CDR3 size: 18 residues. V lost 0 bases to trimming and J lost 10 bases; unmatched junction nucleotides: 14. CDR1 and CDR2 (germline): SGDLS, YYNGEE. CDR3 amino acids: CASSVETQTSGRSGEQFF. CDR3 coding DNA: TGTGCCAGCAGCGTAGAAACCCAGACTAGCGGGAGATCAGGGGAGCAGTTCTTC.

This clone has just a few counts. V gene TRBV4-1 combines with J gene TRBJ2-1; 10 bases fit TRBD2. Germline loops: CDR1 MGHRA, CDR2 YSYEKL. Trimming removed 2 bases from V and 8 bases from J; junction bases left unmatched: 21. This CDR3 has 20 amino acids. CDR3 sequence reads: CASSQKSLISSGGAKDEQFF. CDR3 sequence (DNA): TGCGCCAGCAGCCAAAAATCCCTTATCTCGAGCGGGGGGGCGAAGGATGAGCAGTTCTTC.

This clone showed up just a few times. The chain joins TRBV4-2 to TRBJ1-4, with TRBD1 matching 8 bases. J was trimmed by 7 bases and V by 1 base; bases with no gene match: 5. The CDR3 has 15 residues. Germline V gene lookup returns CDR1 LGHNA and CDR2 YNFKEQ. The CDR3 here is CASSQGETGAEKLFF. The CDR3 nucleotides are TGTGCCAGCAGCCAAGGGGAGACAGGGGCTGAAAAACTGTTTTTT.

This chain joins TRBV18 and TRBJ2-5, with D perhaps matching TRBD1 (6 bases). Trimming removed 5 bases from V and 0 bases from J, with 19 bases in between. CDR1 KGHSH and CDR2 LQKENI come from the germline V gene. The CDR3 is 17 residues long. Here the CDR3 DNA reads TGTGCCAGCTCAAGACAGGAGAGCAACAACCACCAAGAGACCCAGTACTTC. This gives the protein CASSRQESNNHQETQYF.

The rearrangement links TRBV25-1 to TRBJ1-6, with TRBD1 matching 8 bases. The CDR3 is 13 residues long. Per the germline V gene, CDR1 is MGHDK and CDR2 is SYGVNS. Unmatched junction bases numbered 4, after V lost 6 bases and J lost 9 bases. The CDR3: CASRTGVGSPLHF. CDR3 bases: TGTGCCAGCAGGACAGGGGTAGGTTCACCCCTCCACTTT. Full variable domain (rest looked up from reference TRBV25-1 and TRBJ1-6): EADIYQTPRYLVIGTGKKITLECSQTMGHDKMYWYQQDPGMELHLIHYSYGVNSTEKGDLSSESTVSRIRTEHFPLTLESARPSHTSQYLCASRTGVGSPLHFGNGTRLTVT.

The CDR3 sequence: CASSPPSARANYGYTF. Here the CDR3 DNA reads TGTGCCAGCTCACCACCGTCGGCGAGAGCTAACTATGGCTACACCTTC. V and J are TRBV18 and TRBJ1-2; D remains ambiguous. There are 16 residues in the CDR3. Trimming cost V 0 bases and J 0 bases, with 11 bases left between them. Germline values: CDR1 KGHSH, CDR2 LQKENI.

The V and J genes are TRBV11-2 and TRBJ2-5; D gene unclear. V lost 5 bases, J lost 5 bases, and 15 bases lay in between. The V gene's germline CDR1 is SGHAT and CDR2 FQNNGV. CDR3 length: 14 residues. This CDR3 is CASSPFSVRETQYF. The CDR3 DNA reads TGTGCCAGCAGCCCCTTTTCGGTCAGGGAGACCCAGTACTTC.

The gene calls are TRBV5-4 and TRBJ2-3; D is uncertain. Germline-derived CDR1 and CDR2 are SGHNT and YYREEE (reference sequence). Trimming removed 4 bases at V and 2 bases at J, with 5 bases between. The CDR3 is 12 residues long. CDR3 loop: CASSKHTDTQYF. In DNA, the CDR3 is TGTGCCAGCAGCAAACACACAGATACGCAGTATTTT. The full variable domain, completed using reference TRBV5-4 and TRBJ2-3, is ETGVTQSPTHLIKTRGQQVTLRCSSQSGHNTVSWYQQALGQGPQFIFQYYREEENGRGNFPPRFSGLQFPNYSSELNVNALELDDSALYLCASSKHTDTQYFGPGTRLTVL.